This entry concerns a single TCR beta chain. Its antigen is not known. The sample comes from a study of cytomegalovirus exposure and HLA in healthy donors. Whole-study results and caveats: Versus the roughly 690-donor mean, an Asian-associated ancestry cluster reportedly showed fewer N-insertions in a later analysis. In most subjects, TCR beta sequences reportedly gave accurate predictions of HLA-A and HLA-B alleles.

Primers included in the PCR were 60 Vbeta and 13 Jbeta primers. The data were produced by immunoSEQ multiplex PCR, yet TCRdb's version contains in-frame clones alone and is incomplete. The sample includes roughly 130,000 clones, 80% of them seen just once. What was sequenced was PBMCs. This clonotype was obtained from a human donor in good health.

The CDR3 region is CASSEVGGSGTQYF. In nucleotides, the CDR3 is TGTGCCAGCAGTGAGGTGGGGGGGAGCGGTACGCAGTATTTT. The gene calls are TRBV6-1 and TRBJ2-3; 7 bases are a match to TRBD2. V was clipped by 3 bases and J by 8 bases; unmatched bases: 8. The CDR3 sequence is 14 residues long. Germline CDR1 and CDR2: MNHNS and SASEGT.